This T cell receptor (beta chain) stems from a study of cytomegalovirus exposure and HLA in healthy donors. The PCR used 60 Vbeta and 13 Jbeta primers. Profiling relied on immunoSEQ multiplex PCR, and the TCRdb table lists in-frame clones only, not all of them. Among 150,000 to 200,000 clones listed, over 70% were seen once. Study-wide results and caveats: Most TCR beta V segments were productive about 90% or about 30% of the time in an earlier analysis. Being indistinguishable, some V segments were excluded, TRBV6-2 and TRBV6-3 among them. Sequencing artifact likely explains a cluster of highly shared sequence variants.

Germline CDR1 and CDR2: KGHSH and LQKENI. With 6 bases removed from V and 2 bases from J, the gap between germline ends came to 7 bases. This CDR3 has 12 amino acids. Worth noting for this clone: Its target is unknown.

Sequencing was carried out using PBMCs. The origin of this receptor is a woman in her twenties or thirties in good health and CMV-seronegative. The chain uses TRBV18 and TRBJ1-1, with D unresolved. CDR3 bases: TGTGCCAGCTCTAGCAGTAACACTGAAGCTTTCTTT. The encoded protein is CASSSSNTEAFF.